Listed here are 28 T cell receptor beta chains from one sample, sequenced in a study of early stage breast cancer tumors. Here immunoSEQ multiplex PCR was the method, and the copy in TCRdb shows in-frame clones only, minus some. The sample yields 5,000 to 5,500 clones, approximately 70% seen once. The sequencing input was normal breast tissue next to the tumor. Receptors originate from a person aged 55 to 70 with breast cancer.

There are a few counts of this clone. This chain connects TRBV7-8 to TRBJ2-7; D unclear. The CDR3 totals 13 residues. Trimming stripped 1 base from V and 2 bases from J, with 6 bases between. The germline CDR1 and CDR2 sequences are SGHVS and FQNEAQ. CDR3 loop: CASSLGSTYEQYF. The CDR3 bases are TGTGCCAGCAGCTTAGGTAGTACCTACGAGCAGTACTTC.

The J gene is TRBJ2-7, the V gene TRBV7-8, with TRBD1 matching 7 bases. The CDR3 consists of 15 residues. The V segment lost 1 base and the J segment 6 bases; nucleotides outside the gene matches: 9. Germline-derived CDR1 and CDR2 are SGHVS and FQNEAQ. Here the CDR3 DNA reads TGTGCCAGCAGCTTAGGTGTTAACAGGGGATCCGAGCAGTACTTC. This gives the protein CASSLGVNRGSEQYF.

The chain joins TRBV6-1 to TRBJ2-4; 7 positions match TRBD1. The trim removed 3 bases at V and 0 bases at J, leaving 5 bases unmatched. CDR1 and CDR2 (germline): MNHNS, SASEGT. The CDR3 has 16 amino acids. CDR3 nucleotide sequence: TGTGCCAGCAGTGATAGGGACAGAAGAGCCAAAAACATTCAGTACTTC. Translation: CASSDRDRRAKNIQYF.

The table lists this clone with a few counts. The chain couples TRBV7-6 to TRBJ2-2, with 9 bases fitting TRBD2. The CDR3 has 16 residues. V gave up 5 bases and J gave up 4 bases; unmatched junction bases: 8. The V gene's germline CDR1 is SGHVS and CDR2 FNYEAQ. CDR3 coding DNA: TGTGCCAGCAGCGAAGCGGGGGGTTTCGGCACCGGGGAGCTGTTTTTT. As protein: CASSEAGGFGTGELFF. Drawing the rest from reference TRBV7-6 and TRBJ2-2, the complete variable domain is GAGVSQSPRYKVTKRGQDVALRCDPISGHVSLYWYRQALGQGPEFLTYFNYEAQQDKSGLPNDRFSAERPEGSISTLTIQRTEQRDSAMYRCASSEAGGFGTGELFFGEGSRLTVL.

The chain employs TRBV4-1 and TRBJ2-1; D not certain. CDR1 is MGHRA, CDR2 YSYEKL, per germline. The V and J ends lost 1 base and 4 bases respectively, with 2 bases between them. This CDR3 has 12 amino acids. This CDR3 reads CASSQVYNEQFF. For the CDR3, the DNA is TGCGCCAGCAGCCAAGTATACAATGAGCAGTTCTTC.

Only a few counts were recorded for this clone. The chain's CDR3 is CASSDPRDPLSEEQFF. Written as DNA, the CDR3 is TGTGCCAGCAGTGATCCTCGGGACCCTCTGTCCGAAGAGCAGTTCTTC. The rearrangement links TRBV2 to TRBJ2-1, with D perhaps assigned TRBD1 or TRBD2 (5 bases each). The CDR3 length is 16 residues. Deletions cut 3 bases from V and 10 bases from J, with 22 bases between. Germline V lookup: CDR1 SNHLY, CDR2 FYNNEI.

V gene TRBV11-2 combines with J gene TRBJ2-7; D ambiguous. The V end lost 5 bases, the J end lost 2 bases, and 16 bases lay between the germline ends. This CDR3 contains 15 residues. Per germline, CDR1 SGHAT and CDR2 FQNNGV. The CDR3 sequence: CASSPTPRQPYEQYF. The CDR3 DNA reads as TGTGCCAGCAGCCCCACCCCCCGACAACCCTACGAGCAGTACTTC.

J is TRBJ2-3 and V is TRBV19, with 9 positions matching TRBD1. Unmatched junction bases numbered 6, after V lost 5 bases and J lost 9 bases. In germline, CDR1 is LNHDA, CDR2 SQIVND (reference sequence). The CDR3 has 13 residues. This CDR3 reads CASSAGQGGTQYF. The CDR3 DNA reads TGTGCCAGTAGTGCGGGACAGGGAGGCACGCAGTATTTT.

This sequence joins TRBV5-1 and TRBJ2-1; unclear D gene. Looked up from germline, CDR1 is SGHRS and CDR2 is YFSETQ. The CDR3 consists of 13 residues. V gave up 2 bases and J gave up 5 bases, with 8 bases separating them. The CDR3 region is CASSFGVDNEQFF. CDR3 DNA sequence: TGCGCCAGCAGCTTCGGTGTAGACAATGAGCAGTTCTTC.

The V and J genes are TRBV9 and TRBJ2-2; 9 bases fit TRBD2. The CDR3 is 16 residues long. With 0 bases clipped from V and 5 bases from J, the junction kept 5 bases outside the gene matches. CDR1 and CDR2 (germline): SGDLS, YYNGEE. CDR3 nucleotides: TGTGCCAGCAGCGTAGTACCTAGCGGGGAAACCGGGGAGCTGTTTTTT. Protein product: CASSVVPSGETGELFF.

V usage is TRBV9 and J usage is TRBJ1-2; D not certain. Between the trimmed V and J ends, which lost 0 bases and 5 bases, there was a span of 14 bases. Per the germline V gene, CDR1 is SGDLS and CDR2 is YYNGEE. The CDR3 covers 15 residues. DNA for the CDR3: TGTGCCAGCAGCGTAGAATCCAGGATTACTTATGGCTACACCTTC. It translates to CASSVESRITYGYTF. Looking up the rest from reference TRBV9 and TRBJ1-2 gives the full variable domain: DSGVTQTPKHLITATGQRVTLRCSPRSGDLSVYWYQQSLDQGLQFLIQYYNGEERAKGNILERFSAQQFPDLHSELNLSSLELGDSALYFCASSVESRITYGYTFGSGTRLTVV.

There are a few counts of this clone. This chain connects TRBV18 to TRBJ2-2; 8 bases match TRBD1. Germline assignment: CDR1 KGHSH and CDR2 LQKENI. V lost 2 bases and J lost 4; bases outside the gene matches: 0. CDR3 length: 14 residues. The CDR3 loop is CASSPDRGTGELFF. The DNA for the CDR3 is TGTGCCAGCTCACCAGACAGGGGCACCGGGGAGCTGTTTTTT.

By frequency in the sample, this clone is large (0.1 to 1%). CDR3 amino acids: CASSPFPGGVNSPLHF. CDR3 bases: TGTGCCAGCTCACCATTCCCAGGGGGCGTTAATTCACCCCTCCACTTT. The V call is TRBV18, the J call TRBJ1-6, with 8 positions matching TRBD1. This CDR3 contains 16 residues. The junction had 6 bases not matched to a gene; V was cut back by 2 bases and J by 6 bases. CDR1 and CDR2 (germline): KGHSH, LQKENI.

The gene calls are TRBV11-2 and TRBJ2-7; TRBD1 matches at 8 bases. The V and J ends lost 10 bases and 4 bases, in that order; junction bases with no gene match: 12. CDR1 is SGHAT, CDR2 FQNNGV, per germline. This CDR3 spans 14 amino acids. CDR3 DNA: TGTGCCACCCGCCCGGGACAGGCATCATACGAGCAGTACTTC. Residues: CATRPGQASYEQYF.

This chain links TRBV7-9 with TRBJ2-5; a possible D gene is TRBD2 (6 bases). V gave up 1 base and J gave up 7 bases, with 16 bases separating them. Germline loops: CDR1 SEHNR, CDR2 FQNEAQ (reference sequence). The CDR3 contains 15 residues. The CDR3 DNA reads TGTGCCAGCAGCTTAGTGGGGGGACCCCCGGGGACCCAGTACTTC. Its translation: CASSLVGGPPGTQYF.

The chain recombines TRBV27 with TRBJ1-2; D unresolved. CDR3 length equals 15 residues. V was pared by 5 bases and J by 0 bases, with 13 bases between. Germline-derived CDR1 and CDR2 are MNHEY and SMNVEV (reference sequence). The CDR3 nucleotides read TGTGCCAGCAGTAGCTACGGACGGTCTAACTATGGCTACACCTTC. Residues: CASSSYGRSNYGYTF.

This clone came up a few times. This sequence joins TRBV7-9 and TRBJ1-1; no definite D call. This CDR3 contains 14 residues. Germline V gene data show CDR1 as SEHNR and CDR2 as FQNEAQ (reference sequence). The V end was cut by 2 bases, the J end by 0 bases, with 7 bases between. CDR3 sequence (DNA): TGTGCCAGCAGCTTACTTAGTATGAACACTGAAGCTTTCTTT. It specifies CASSLLSMNTEAFF.

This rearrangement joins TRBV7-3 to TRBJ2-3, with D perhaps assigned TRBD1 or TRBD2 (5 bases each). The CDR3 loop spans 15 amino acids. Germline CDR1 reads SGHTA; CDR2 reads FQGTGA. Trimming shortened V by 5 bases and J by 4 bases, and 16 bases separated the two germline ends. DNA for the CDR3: TGTGCCAGCAGCCTGGGACCTGCGGCTTCAGATACGCAGTATTTT. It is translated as CASSLGPAASDTQYF.

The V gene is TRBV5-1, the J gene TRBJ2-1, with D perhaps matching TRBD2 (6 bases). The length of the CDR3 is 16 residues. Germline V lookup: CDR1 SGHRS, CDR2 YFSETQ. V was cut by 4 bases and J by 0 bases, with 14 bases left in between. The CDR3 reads CASSGAAGSSYNEQFF. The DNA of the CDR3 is TGCGCCAGCAGCGGGGCAGCGGGTTCCTCCTACAATGAGCAGTTCTTC.

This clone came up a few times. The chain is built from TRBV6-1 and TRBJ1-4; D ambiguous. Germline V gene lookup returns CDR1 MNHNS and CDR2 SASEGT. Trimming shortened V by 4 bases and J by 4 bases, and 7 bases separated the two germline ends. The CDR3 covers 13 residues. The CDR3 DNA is TGTGCCAGCAGTGTATCTATTAATGAAAAACTGTTTTTT. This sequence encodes CASSVSINEKLFF.

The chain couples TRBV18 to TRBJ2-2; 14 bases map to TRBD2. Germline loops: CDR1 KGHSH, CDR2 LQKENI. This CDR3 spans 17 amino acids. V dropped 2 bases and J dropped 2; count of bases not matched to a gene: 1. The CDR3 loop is CASSPGLAGGNTGELFF. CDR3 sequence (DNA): TGTGCCAGCTCACCAGGACTAGCGGGAGGAAACACCGGGGAGCTGTTTTTT.

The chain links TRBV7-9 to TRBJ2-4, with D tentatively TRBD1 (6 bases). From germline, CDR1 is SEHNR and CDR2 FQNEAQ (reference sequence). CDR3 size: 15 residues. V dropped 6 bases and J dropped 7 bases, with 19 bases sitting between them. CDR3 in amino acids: CASSSGQNGVNIQYF. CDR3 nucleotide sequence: TGTGCCAGCAGTTCAGGACAGAACGGGGTGAACATTCAGTACTTC.

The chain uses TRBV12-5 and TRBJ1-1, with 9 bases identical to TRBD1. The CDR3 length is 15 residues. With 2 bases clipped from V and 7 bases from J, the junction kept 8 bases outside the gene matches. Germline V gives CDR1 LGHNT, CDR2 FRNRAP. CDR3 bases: TGTGCTAGTGGTTTGTCGACAGGGGGAACAGGTGAAGCTTTCTTT. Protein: CASGLSTGGTGEAFF.

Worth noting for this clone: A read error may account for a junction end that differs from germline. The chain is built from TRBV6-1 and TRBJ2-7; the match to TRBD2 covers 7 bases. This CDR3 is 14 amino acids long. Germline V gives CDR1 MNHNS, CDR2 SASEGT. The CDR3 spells CASTSRDYSHEQYF. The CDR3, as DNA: TGTGCCAGCACCTCCCGGGACTACTCCCACGAGCAGTACTTC.

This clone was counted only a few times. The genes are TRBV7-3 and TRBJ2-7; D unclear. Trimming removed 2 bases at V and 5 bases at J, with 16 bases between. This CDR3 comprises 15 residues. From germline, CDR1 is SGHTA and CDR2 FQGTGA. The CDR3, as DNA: TGTGCCAGCAGCTTAGGATTGGGTCCATTAAACGAGCAGTACTTC. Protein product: CASSLGLGPLNEQYF.

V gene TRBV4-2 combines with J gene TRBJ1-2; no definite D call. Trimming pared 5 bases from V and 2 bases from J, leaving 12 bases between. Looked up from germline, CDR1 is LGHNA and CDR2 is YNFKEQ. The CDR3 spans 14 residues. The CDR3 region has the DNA TGTGCCAGCAGCTTGGACCAGTTAAACTATGGCTACACCTTC. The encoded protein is CASSLDQLNYGYTF.

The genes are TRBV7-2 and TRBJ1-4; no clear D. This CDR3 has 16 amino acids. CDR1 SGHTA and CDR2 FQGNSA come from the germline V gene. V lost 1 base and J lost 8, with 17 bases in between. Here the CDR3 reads CASSLVVSGYGEKLFF. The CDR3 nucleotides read TGTGCCAGCAGCTTAGTGGTTTCAGGCTACGGGGAAAAACTGTTTTTT.

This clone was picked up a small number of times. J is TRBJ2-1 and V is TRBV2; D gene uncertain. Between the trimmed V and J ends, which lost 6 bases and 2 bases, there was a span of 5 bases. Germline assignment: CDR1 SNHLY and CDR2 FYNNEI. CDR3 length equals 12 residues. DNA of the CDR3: TGTGCCAGCAGAAGGGCCTACAATGAGCAGTTCTTC. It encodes CASRRAYNEQFF.